This TCR beta chain emerged from a study of immune reconstitution after stem cell transplant in scleroderma. TCRdb reprocessed the RT-PCR reads with MiXCR, giving one entry per CDR3 protein. The repertoire holds roughly 3,000 distinct CDR3 sequences, with roughly 3.9% as singletons. This clonotype is deemed medium-sized. This CDR3 comprises 12 residues. Trimming took 6 bases from V and 8 from J, leaving 16 bases between them. The germline CDR1 and CDR2 sequences are DFQATT and SNEGSKA (reference sequence). The receptor was isolated from a human donor with systemic sclerosis. This specimen was taken before or after autologous hematopoietic stem cell transplantation (not recorded which). This chain links TRBV20-1 with TRBJ1-2; D possibly corresponds to TRBD1 (5 bases). CDR3 DNA: TGCAGTGCCGATTATCCCCAGGGAGGCTACACCTTC. It encodes CSADYPQGGYTF.